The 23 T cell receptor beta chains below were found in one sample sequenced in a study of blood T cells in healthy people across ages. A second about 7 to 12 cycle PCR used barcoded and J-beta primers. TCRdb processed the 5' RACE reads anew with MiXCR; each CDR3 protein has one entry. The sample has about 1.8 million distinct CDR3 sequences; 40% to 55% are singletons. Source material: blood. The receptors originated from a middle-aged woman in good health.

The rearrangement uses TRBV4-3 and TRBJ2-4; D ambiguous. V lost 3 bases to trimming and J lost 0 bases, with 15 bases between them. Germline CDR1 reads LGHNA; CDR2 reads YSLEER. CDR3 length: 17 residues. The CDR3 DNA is TGCGCCAGCAGCCAGACGTACCTCGATCTAGCCAAAAACATTCAGTACTTC. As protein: CASSQTYLDLAKNIQYF.

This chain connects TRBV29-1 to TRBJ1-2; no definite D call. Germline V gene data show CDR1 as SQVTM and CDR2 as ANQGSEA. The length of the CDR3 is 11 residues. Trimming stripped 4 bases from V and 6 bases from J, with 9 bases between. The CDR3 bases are TGCAGCGTTGTTTGGGTGGATGGCTACACCTTC. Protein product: CSVVWVDGYTF.

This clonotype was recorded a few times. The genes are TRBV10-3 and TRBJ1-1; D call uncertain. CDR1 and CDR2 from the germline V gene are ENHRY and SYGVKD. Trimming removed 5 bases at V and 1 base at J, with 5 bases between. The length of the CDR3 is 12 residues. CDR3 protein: CAISQENTEAFF. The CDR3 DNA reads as TGTGCCATCAGTCAGGAGAACACTGAAGCTTTCTTT.

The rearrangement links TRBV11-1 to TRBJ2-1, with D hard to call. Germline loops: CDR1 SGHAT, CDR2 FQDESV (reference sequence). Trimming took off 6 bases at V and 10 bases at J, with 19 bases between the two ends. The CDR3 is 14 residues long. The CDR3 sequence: CASSPIYGSDEQFF. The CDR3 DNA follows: TGTGCCAGCAGTCCCATTTATGGGTCGGACGAGCAGTTCTTC.

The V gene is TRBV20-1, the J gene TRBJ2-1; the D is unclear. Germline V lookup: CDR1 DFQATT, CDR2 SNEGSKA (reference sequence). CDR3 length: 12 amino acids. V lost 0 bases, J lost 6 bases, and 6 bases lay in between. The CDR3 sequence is CSARDSINEQFF. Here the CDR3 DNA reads TGCAGTGCTAGAGATTCAATCAATGAGCAGTTCTTC.

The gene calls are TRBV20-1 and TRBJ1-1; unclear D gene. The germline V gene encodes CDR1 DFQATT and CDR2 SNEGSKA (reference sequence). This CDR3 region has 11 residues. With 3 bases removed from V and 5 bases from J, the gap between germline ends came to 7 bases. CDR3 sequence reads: CSASGLTEAFF. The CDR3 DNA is TGCAGTGCTAGCGGTTTAACTGAAGCTTTCTTT.

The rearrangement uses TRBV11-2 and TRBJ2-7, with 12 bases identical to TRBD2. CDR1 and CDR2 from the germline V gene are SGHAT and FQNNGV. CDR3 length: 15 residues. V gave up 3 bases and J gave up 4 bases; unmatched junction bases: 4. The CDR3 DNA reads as TGTGCCAGCAGCTTCTGGACTAGCGGGGAGTACGAGCAGTACTTC. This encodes CASSFWTSGEYEQYF.

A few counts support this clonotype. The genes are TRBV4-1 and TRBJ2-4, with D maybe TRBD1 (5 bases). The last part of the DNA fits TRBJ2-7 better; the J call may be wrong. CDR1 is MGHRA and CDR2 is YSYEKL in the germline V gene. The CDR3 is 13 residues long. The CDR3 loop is CASSQDTGNEQYF. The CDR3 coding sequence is TGCGCCAGCAGCCAGGACACGGGTAACGAGCAGTACTTC.

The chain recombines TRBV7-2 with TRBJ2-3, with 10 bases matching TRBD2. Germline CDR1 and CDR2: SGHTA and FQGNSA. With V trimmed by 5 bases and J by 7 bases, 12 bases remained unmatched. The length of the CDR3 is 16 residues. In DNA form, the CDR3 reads TGTGCCAGCAGCCTCGAGGCGGCTAGCGGGGGAAATACGCAGTATTTT. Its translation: CASSLEAASGGNTQYF.

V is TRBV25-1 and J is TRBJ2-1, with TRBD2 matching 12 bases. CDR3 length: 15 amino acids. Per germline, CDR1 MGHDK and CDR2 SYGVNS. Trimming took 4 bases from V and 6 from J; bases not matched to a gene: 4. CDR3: CASSGWTSGVNEQFF. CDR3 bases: TGTGCCAGCAGTGGGTGGACTAGCGGGGTCAATGAGCAGTTCTTC.

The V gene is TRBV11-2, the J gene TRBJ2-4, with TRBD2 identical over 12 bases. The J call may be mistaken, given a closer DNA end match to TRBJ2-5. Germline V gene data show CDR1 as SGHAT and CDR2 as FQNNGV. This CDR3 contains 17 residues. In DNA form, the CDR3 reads TGTGCCAGCAGCTTAGGATCTAGCGGGGGGGCATATGAGACCCAGTACTTC. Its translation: CASSLGSSGGAYETQYF.

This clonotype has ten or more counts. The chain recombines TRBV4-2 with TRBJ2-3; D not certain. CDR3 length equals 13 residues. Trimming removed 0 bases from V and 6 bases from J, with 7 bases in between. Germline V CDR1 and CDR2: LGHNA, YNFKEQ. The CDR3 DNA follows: TGTGCCAGCAGCCAAGATCTGGGCGATACGCAGTATTTT. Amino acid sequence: CASSQDLGDTQYF.

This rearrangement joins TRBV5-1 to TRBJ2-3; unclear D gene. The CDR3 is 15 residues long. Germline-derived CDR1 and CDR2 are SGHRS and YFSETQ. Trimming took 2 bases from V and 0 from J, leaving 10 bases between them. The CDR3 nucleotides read TGCGCCAGCAGCTTTAGTTCAGCTAGCACAGATACGCAGTATTTT. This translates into CASSFSSASTDTQYF.

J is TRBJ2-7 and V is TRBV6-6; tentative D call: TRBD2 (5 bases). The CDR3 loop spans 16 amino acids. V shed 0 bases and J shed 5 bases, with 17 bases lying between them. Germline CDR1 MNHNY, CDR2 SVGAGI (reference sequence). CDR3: CASSYSIIGSQDEQYF. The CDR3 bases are TGTGCCAGCAGTTACTCGATCATAGGGAGTCAAGACGAGCAGTACTTC.

CDR3 coding DNA: TGTGCCATCAGTGACGGGGGGCTGGGAAACATTCAGTACTTC. Its protein is CAISDGGLGNIQYF. The chain has TRBV10-3 and TRBJ2-4, with D perhaps matching TRBD2 (7 bases). Germline V gives CDR1 ENHRY, CDR2 SYGVKD. CDR3 length: 14 residues. V was pared by 3 bases and J by 6 bases, with 12 bases between.

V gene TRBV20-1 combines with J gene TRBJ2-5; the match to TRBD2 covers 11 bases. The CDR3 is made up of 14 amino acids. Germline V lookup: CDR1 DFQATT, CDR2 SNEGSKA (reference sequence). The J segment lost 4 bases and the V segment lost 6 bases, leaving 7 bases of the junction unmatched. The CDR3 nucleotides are TGCAGTGCCTTAGCGGGGGGGAGGGGAGAGACCCAGTACTTC. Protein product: CSALAGGRGETQYF.

The CDR3 spells CSATGWAGGIETQYF. Here the CDR3 DNA reads TGCAGTGCAACCGGGTGGGCAGGGGGCATCGAGACCCAGTACTTC. The gene calls are TRBV20-1 and TRBJ2-5, with TRBD1 identical over 8 bases. The V segment lost 6 bases and the J segment 5 bases; nucleotides outside the gene matches: 14. The CDR3 loop spans 15 amino acids. The V gene's germline CDR1 is DFQATT and CDR2 SNEGSKA (reference sequence).

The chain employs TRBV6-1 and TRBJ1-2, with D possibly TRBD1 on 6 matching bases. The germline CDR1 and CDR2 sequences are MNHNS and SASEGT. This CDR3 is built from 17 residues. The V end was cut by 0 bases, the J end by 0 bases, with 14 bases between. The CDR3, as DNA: TGTGCCAGCAGTGAAGCGGGGGCGTACGACGCTAACTATGGCTACACCTTC. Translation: CASSEAGAYDANYGYTF.

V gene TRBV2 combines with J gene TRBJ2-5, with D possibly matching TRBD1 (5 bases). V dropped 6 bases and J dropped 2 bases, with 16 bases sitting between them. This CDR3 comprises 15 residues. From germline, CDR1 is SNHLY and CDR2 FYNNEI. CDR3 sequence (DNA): TGTGCCAGCAGACAGGACATTGTTGGGCAAGAGACCCAGTACTTC. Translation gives CASRQDIVGQETQYF.

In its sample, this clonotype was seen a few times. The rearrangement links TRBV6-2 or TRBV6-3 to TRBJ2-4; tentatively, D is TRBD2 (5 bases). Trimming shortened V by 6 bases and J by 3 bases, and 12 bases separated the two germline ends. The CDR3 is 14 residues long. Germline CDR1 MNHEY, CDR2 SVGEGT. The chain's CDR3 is CASSAGIIKNIQYF. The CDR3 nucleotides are TGTGCCAGCAGCGCCGGGATCATCAAAAACATTCAGTACTTC.

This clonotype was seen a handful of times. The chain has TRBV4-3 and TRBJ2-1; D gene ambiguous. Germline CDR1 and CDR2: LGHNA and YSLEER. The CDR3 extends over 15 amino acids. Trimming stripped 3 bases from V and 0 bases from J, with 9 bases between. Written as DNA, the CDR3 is TGCGCCAGCAGCCATGGTTTGAGCTCCTACAATGAGCAGTTCTTC. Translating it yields CASSHGLSSYNEQFF.

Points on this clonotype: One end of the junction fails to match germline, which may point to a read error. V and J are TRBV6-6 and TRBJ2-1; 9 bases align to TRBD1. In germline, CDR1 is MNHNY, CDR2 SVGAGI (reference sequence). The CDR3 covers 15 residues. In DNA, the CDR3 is TGTGCCGGCAGTTACCCTACGGGACAGGGCAATGAGCAGTTCTTC. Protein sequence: CAGSYPTGQGNEQFF.

The CDR3 DNA is TGCAGTGCTAGTAACCAGAAGGAGACCCAGTACTTC. Protein: CSASNQKETQYF. The chain combines TRBV20-1 with TRBJ2-5; no clear D. Germline-derived CDR1 and CDR2 are DFQATT and SNEGSKA (reference sequence). Trimming removed 3 bases at V and 5 bases at J, with 10 bases between. This CDR3 is built from 12 residues.